A single sample gave rise to the 31 T cell receptor beta chains below, sequenced in a study of Ad26.COV2.S vaccination and SARS-CoV-2 variants. Generated by immunoSEQ multiplex PCR, the TCRdb table keeps only in-frame clones and is missing some. The sample has around 270,000 clones; around 90% are singletons. Sample treatment: around 19 received Ad26.COV2.S at low or high dose, single or two shots; a few received placebo; per-sample allocation not given. Sampling took place 63 days after the first vaccine or placebo injection. The specimen comprised peripheral blood, sampled in a trial of Ad26.COV2.S vaccine versus placebo. These receptors all stem from a person aged 18-65 years who received the Ad26.COV2.S COVID-19 vaccine or a placebo.

This clone was found a few times. This rearrangement joins TRBV3-1 (or the pseudogene TRBV3-2) to TRBJ1-1; 8 nucleotides align to TRBD1. Germline CDR1 is LGHDT and CDR2 is YNNKEL (reference sequence). The CDR3 spans 15 residues. Trimming removed 7 bases from V and 5 bases from J; junction bases left unmatched: 12. The DNA for the CDR3 is TGTGCCAGCAAACCTTCGGACAGGGTAAAGACTGAAGCTTTCTTT. Translation gives CASKPSDRVKTEAFF.

DNA of the CDR3: TGTGCTCCCCCTAGCGGGCTAGCCAAAAACATTCAGTACTTC. Its translation is CAPPSGLAKNIQYF. The chain combines TRBV19 with TRBJ2-4, with 8 bases that match TRBD2. The CDR3 is 14 amino acids. CDR1 and CDR2 from the germline V gene are LNHDA and SQIVND (reference sequence).

The chain couples TRBV5-1 to TRBJ2-2, with 8 bases fitting TRBD1. After removal of 1 base from V and 0 bases from J, the junction contained 2 bases not matched to a gene. Germline V lookup: CDR1 SGHRS, CDR2 YFSETQ. This CDR3 has 16 residues. CDR3 amino acids: CASSLRGQANTGELFF. CDR3 DNA: TGCGCCAGCAGCTTGAGGGGACAGGCGAACACCGGGGAGCTGTTTTTT.

The chain carries TRBV2 and TRBJ2-1; 11 bases are a match to TRBD2. This CDR3 is 15 amino acids long. Germline V gene data show CDR1 as SNHLY and CDR2 as FYNNEI. J lost 6 bases, V lost 5 bases, and 6 bases had no gene match. CDR3 amino acids: CASSPPGLAVNEQFF. CDR3 bases: TGTGCCAGCAGTCCACCGGGACTAGCGGTCAATGAGCAGTTCTTC.

The rearrangement uses TRBV6-5 and TRBJ2-5; possibly TRBD1 or TRBD2 for D (6 bases each). The V gene's germline CDR1 is MNHEY and CDR2 SVGAGI. CDR3 size: 13 residues. The V and J ends lost 2 bases and 5 bases respectively, with 9 bases between them. DNA of the CDR3: TGTGCCAGCAGTTACAGGGGGGTTGAGACCCAGTACTTC. This gives the protein CASSYRGVETQYF.

V is TRBV19 and J is TRBJ2-1; tentatively, D is TRBD1 or TRBD2 (5 bases each). The CDR3 extends over 15 amino acids. Germline CDR1 reads LNHDA; CDR2 reads SQIVND (reference sequence). The V and J ends lost 6 bases and 3 bases respectively, with 15 bases between them. CDR3 region: CASSLERGDYNEQFF. The CDR3 DNA follows: TGTGCCAGTAGCCTGGAGAGGGGAGACTACAATGAGCAGTTCTTC.

The CDR3 loop reads CASSSSGRVFGTDTQYF. CDR3 bases: TGTGCCAGTAGTAGTAGCGGGAGGGTCTTCGGCACAGATACGCAGTATTTT. This chain connects TRBV19 to TRBJ2-3, with 11 bases that match TRBD2. Germline loops: CDR1 LNHDA, CDR2 SQIVND (reference sequence). V dropped 4 bases and J dropped 1; count of bases not matched to a gene: 7. There are 17 residues in the CDR3.

This clone was picked up one time. The rearrangement joins TRBV27 to TRBJ1-2, with 9 bases fitting TRBD1. The CDR3 is 14 amino acids. The junction had 7 bases not matched to a gene; V was cut back by 7 bases and J by 4 bases. Germline CDR1 MNHEY, CDR2 SMNVEV (reference sequence). The DNA for the CDR3 is TGTGCCAGCAAAGGCTACAGGGGGCCCTATGGCTACACCTTC. Its protein is CASKGYRGPYGYTF.

J is TRBJ1-1 and V is TRBV5-1; TRBD1 aligns across 7 bases. Trimming removed 4 bases from V and 0 bases from J; junction bases left unmatched: 3. CDR3 length equals 14 residues. CDR1 is SGHRS and CDR2 is YFSETQ in the germline V gene. The CDR3: CASSRQGLNTEAFF. The CDR3 DNA sequence: TGCGCCAGCAGCCGACAGGGACTGAACACTGAAGCTTTCTTT.

The V gene is TRBV2, the J gene TRBJ2-5; 9 bases match TRBD2. V shed 2 bases, J shed 6 bases, and the junction held 10 bases outside the gene matches. Per germline, CDR1 SNHLY and CDR2 FYNNEI. The length of the CDR3 is 16 residues. The CDR3 bases are TGTGCCAGCAGTGAACTTGAGGCGGGAGGGGCGCAGACCCAGTACTTC. Amino acids: CASSELEAGGAQTQYF. The variable domain in full, completed from reference TRBV2 and TRBJ2-5, reads EPEVTQTPSHQVTQMGQEVILRCVPISNHLYFYWYRQILGQKVEFLVSFYNNEISEKSEIFDDQFSVERPDGSNFTLKIRSTKLEDSAMYFCASSELEAGGAQTQYFGPGTRLLVL.

There are a few counts of this clone. The chain carries TRBV7-8 and TRBJ1-1; perhaps TRBD1 as D (5 bases). Germline CDR1 is SGHVS and CDR2 is FQNEAQ. Trimming took 1 base from V and 5 from J, leaving 17 bases between them. CDR3 length equals 16 residues. Here the CDR3 reads CASSLGRDATMTEAFF. The CDR3 region has the DNA TGTGCCAGCAGCTTAGGCAGGGATGCAACGATGACTGAAGCTTTCTTT.

This clone was counted only a few times. The chain links TRBV5-1 to TRBJ1-5, with D maybe TRBD1 (5 bases). V dropped 0 bases and J dropped 2 bases, with 6 bases sitting between them. This CDR3 spans 14 amino acids. From germline, CDR1 is SGHRS and CDR2 YFSETQ. DNA for the CDR3: TGCGCCAGCAGCTTGGGACAGCGCAATCAGCCCCAGCATTTT. Translating gives CASSLGQRNQPQHF.

The V gene is TRBV21-1, the J gene TRBJ1-1. TRBV21-1 is a recognized pseudogene. The CDR3 sequence is 14 residues long. This CDR3 reads CASSKSQGNTEAFF. The DNA for the CDR3 is TGTGCCAGCAGCAAGAGTCAAGGGAACACTGAAGCTTTCTTT.

The genes are TRBV25-1 and TRBJ2-2; D possibly corresponds to TRBD2 (5 bases). The V gene's germline CDR1 is MGHDK and CDR2 SYGVNS. V lost 6 bases, J lost 9 bases, and 23 bases lay in between. CDR3 size: 16 residues. The CDR3 DNA follows: TGTGCCAGCAGCAGGACCAGCCTAGCCGCTGTAAGGGAGCTGTTTTTT. Residues: CASSRTSLAAVRELFF.

The genes are TRBV7-8 and TRBJ2-7, with D unclear. Germline V CDR1 and CDR2: SGHVS, FQNEAQ. This CDR3 comprises 13 residues. V was shortened by 1 base and J by 7 bases, with 11 bases between the two germline ends. CDR3 sequence (DNA): TGTGCCAGCAGCTTAGGTCCGTTGGGGGAGCAGTACGTC. This sequence encodes CASSLGPLGEQYV.

V and J are TRBV19 and TRBJ1-4; 7 nucleotides line up with TRBD1. The J segment lost 6 bases and the V segment lost 7 bases, leaving 11 bases of the junction unmatched. Germline loops: CDR1 LNHDA, CDR2 SQIVND (reference sequence). This CDR3 has 15 residues. This CDR3 reads CASKGTEVGHEKLFF. DNA of the CDR3: TGTGCCAGTAAGGGGACAGAGGTGGGGCATGAAAAACTGTTTTTT. The full variable domain, with the rest looked up from reference TRBV19 and TRBJ1-4, is DGGITQSPKYLFRKEGQNVTLSCEQNLNHDAMYWYRQDPGQGLRLIYYSQIVNDFQKGDIAEGYSVSREKKESFPLTVTSAQKNPTAFYLCASKGTEVGHEKLFFGSGTQLSVL.

J is TRBJ2-3 and V is TRBV7-9; 9 positions match TRBD2. From germline, CDR1 is SEHNR and CDR2 FQNEAQ (reference sequence). V lost 5 bases to trimming and J lost 4 bases; unmatched junction nucleotides: 13. The CDR3 length is 17 residues. The DNA for the CDR3 is TGTGCCAGCAGCCCCACCCAATGGCGGGGGGGTTCAGATACGCAGTATTTT. This sequence encodes CASSPTQWRGGSDTQYF.

The chain links TRBV5-1 to TRBJ2-7; 7 bases agree with TRBD1. Germline V lookup: CDR1 SGHRS, CDR2 YFSETQ. The CDR3 extends over 15 amino acids. V was pared by 2 bases and J by 2 bases, with 7 bases of the junction left unmatched. The CDR3 region has the DNA TGCGCCAGCAGCTTAACCCCGGGACAGACCTACGAGCAGTACGTC. This encodes CASSLTPGQTYEQYV.

V gene TRBV2 combines with J gene TRBJ2-5; D gene unclear. V gave up 3 bases and J gave up 5 bases, with 7 bases separating them. This CDR3 contains 12 residues. Looked up from germline, CDR1 is SNHLY and CDR2 is FYNNEI. The CDR3 DNA reads TGTGCCAGCAGTGAGGTGTTGGAGACCCAGTACTTC. It encodes CASSEVLETQYF. Combining the CDR3 with reference TRBV2 and TRBJ2-5 gives the whole variable domain EPEVTQTPSHQVTQMGQEVILRCVPISNHLYFYWYRQILGQKVEFLVSFYNNEISEKSEIFDDQFSVERPDGSNFTLKIRSTKLEDSAMYFCASSEVLETQYFGPGTRLLVL.

The CDR3 DNA sequence: TGTGCCAGTAACCACAGGGTAAATACCGGGGAGCTGTTTTTT. This translates into CASNHRVNTGELFF. This rearrangement joins TRBV19 to TRBJ2-2, with D possibly matching TRBD1 (6 bases). The germline gives CDR1 LNHDA, CDR2 SQIVND (reference sequence). V was pared by 7 bases and J by 5 bases, with 14 bases between. This CDR3 has 14 residues.

This sequence joins TRBV7-8 and TRBJ1-3; TRBD1 matches 11 bases. Germline assignment: CDR1 SGHVS and CDR2 FQNEAQ. J was trimmed by 4 bases and V by 5 bases; bases with no gene match: 7. CDR3 size: 16 residues. The CDR3 coding sequence is TGTGCCAGCAGCCAAGGACAGGGGGCGATCGGAAACACCATATATTTT. The encoded protein is CASSQGQGAIGNTIYF.

This clone was recorded once. J is TRBJ2-3 and V is TRBV5-1; D ambiguous. Germline CDR1 SGHRS, CDR2 YFSETQ. With 1 base removed from V and 0 bases from J, the gap between germline ends came to 9 bases. The CDR3 sequence is 15 residues long. CDR3 sequence reads: CASSLKASSTDTQYF. CDR3 DNA: TGCGCCAGCAGCTTGAAGGCGAGTAGCACAGATACGCAGTATTTT.

This chain uses TRBV4-3 with TRBJ2-7, with D tentatively TRBD1 (6 bases). The CDR3 sequence is 14 residues long. Trimming pared 4 bases from V and 0 bases from J, leaving 10 bases between. Germline V lookup: CDR1 LGHNA, CDR2 YSLEER. CDR3 sequence: CASSPGHTSYEQYF. CDR3 coding DNA: TGCGCCAGCAGCCCGGGACATACCTCCTACGAGCAGTACTTC.

The rearrangement joins TRBV29-1 to TRBJ1-1, with 8 bases matching TRBD1. The CDR3 runs 13 residues. Germline loops: CDR1 SQVTM, CDR2 ANQGSEA. Losses at the gene ends were 7 bases for V and 2 bases for J; bases not matched to a gene: 6. In DNA form, the CDR3 reads TGCAGCGGAGGACAGGGCGGTAACACTGAAGCTTTCTTT. Amino acids: CSGGQGGNTEAFF.

The chain has TRBV7-2 and TRBJ1-6; unclear D gene. Germline CDR1 reads SGHTA; CDR2 reads FQGNSA. Trimming shortened V by 3 bases and J by 4 bases, and 10 bases separated the two germline ends. The CDR3 loop spans 15 amino acids. The DNA of the CDR3 is TGTGCCAGCAGCTTTGGGCCAGCATATAATTCACCCCTCCACTTT. Its translation: CASSFGPAYNSPLHF. The complete variable domain, with remaining parts taken from reference TRBV7-2 and TRBJ1-6, reads GAGVSQSPSNKVTEKGKDVELRCDPISGHTALYWYRQSLGQGLEFLIYFQGNSAPDKSGLPSDRFSAERTGGSVSTLTIQRTQQEDSAVYLCASSFGPAYNSPLHFGNGTRLTVT.

This sequence joins TRBV5-1 and TRBJ2-7, with TRBD2 identical over 14 bases. Trimming at V came to 3 bases and at J to 9 bases, leaving 5 bases not matched to a gene. The CDR3 totals 14 residues. Germline CDR1 and CDR2: SGHRS and YFSETQ. The CDR3 region has the DNA TGCGCCAGCAGCTCCGGGACTAGCGGGGGTTGGCAGTACGTC. Translation gives CASSSGTSGGWQYV.

J is TRBJ1-1 and V is TRBV18; 8 bases are a match to TRBD1. The germline CDR1 and CDR2 sequences are KGHSH and LQKENI. The CDR3 is 16 amino acids. With V trimmed by 1 base and J by 5 bases, 9 bases remained unmatched. The CDR3 DNA follows: TGTGCCAGCTCACCACTGGATGCCAGGGGGCGGACTGAAGCTTTCTTT. Translation: CASSPLDARGRTEAFF.

The J gene is TRBJ1-2, the V gene TRBV28, with TRBD1 matching 12 bases. This CDR3 has 14 amino acids. Germline V gene sequence: CDR1 MDHEN, CDR2 SYDVKM. Unmatched junction bases numbered 6, after V lost 7 bases and J lost 6 bases. Here the CDR3 DNA reads TGTGCCAGCACCCGGGACAGGGGGCAGGATGGCTACACCTTC. Amino acids: CASTRDRGQDGYTF.

This chain links TRBV5-4 with TRBJ1-1; no clear D gene. V shed 4 bases and J shed 0 bases, with 13 bases lying between them. The CDR3 totals 15 residues. CDR1 is SGHNT and CDR2 is YYREEE in the germline V gene (reference sequence). The CDR3: CASSPDVGMNTEAFF. Written as DNA, the CDR3 is TGTGCCAGCAGCCCCGATGTCGGCATGAACACTGAAGCTTTCTTT.

A word on this clone: Other DNA sequences of this sample code for an identical CDR3. The chain has TRBV24-1 and TRBJ1-1; D gene unclear. V shed 3 bases and J shed 3 bases, with 4 bases lying between them. The CDR3 sequence is 12 residues long. Germline CDR1 reads KGHDR; CDR2 reads SFDVKD. In DNA, the CDR3 is TGTGCCACCAGTGATCCCGACACTGAAGCTTTCTTT. Translating gives CATSDPDTEAFF.

The chain is built from TRBV24-1 and TRBJ2-1; D is ambiguous. The CDR3 is 12 residues long. Looked up from germline, CDR1 is KGHDR and CDR2 is SFDVKD. V lost 0 bases and J 8 bases, leaving 4 bases between the germline ends. The CDR3 loop reads CATSDLSDEQFF. CDR3 coding DNA: TGTGCCACCAGTGATTTGAGCGATGAGCAGTTCTTC.